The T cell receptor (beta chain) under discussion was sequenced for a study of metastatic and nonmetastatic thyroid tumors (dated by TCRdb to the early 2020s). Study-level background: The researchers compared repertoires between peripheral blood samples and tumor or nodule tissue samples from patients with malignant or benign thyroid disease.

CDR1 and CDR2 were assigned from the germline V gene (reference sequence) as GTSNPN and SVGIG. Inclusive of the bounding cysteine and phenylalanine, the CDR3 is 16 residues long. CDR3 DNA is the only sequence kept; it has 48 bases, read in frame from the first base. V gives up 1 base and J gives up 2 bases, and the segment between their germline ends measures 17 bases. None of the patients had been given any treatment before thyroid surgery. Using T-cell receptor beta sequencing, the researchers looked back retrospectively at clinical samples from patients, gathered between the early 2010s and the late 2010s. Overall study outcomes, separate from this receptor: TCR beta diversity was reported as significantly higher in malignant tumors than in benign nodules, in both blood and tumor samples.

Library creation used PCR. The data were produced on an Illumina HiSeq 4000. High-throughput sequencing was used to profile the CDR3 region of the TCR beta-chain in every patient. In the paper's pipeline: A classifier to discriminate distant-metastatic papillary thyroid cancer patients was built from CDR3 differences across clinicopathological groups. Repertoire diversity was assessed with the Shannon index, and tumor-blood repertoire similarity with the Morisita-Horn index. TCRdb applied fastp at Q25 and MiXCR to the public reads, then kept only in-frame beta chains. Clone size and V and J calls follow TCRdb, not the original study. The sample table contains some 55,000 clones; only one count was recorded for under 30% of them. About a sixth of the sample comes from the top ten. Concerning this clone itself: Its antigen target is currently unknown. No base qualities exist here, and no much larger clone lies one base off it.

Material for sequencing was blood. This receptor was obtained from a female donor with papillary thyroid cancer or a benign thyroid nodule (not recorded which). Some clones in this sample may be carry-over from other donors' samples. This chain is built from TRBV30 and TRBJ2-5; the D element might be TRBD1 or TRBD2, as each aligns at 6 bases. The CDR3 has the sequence CAWSALPGGGQETQYF. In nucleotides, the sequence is TGTGCCTGGAGTGCGCTGCCAGGAGGGGGACAAGAGACCCAGTACTTC.